These 10 T cell receptor beta chains were sequenced from one sample in a study of OX40 agonist ivuxolimab in advanced cancers. Method: immunoSEQ multiplex PCR; TCRdb's copy keeps in-frame clones and lacks some. The sample has about 55,000 clones, 88% seen once; the top ten hold 6.9%. The sample here was CD4+ or CD8+ T cells sorted from blood, taken in a trial of the OX40 agonist ivuxolimab. The origin of the receptors is an adult with an advanced solid tumor such as melanoma, head and neck, liver or kidney cancer.

This chain uses TRBV5-4 with TRBJ2-7; 10 bases align to TRBD1. Germline V gene lookup returns CDR1 SGHNT and CDR2 YYREEE (reference sequence). J lost 5 bases, V lost 4 bases, and 9 bases had no gene match. The CDR3 has 15 amino acids. CDR3 sequence (DNA): TGTGCCAGCAGCAGGCCCGGGACAGGGGAGGACGAGCAGTACTTC. It encodes CASSRPGTGEDEQYF. Full variable domain (outside the CDR3, taken from reference TRBV5-4 and TRBJ2-7): ETGVTQSPTHLIKTRGQQVTLRCSSQSGHNTVSWYQQALGQGPQFIFQYYREEENGRGNFPPRFSGLQFPNYSSELNVNALELDDSALYLCASSRPGTGEDEQYFGPGTRLTVT.

This rearrangement joins TRBV28 to TRBJ2-3, with 10 bases that match TRBD2. The CDR3 has 15 residues. CDR1 is MDHEN, CDR2 SYDVKM, per germline. V was clipped by 5 bases and J by 0 bases; unmatched bases: 2. CDR3 nucleotides: TGTGCCAGCAGTACTAGCGGGGTTAGCACAGATACGCAGTATTTT. This sequence encodes CASSTSGVSTDTQYF.

This chain connects TRBV28 to TRBJ1-2, with a possible D match to TRBD1 (5 bases). Trimming removed 8 bases at V and 4 bases at J, with 17 bases between. In germline, CDR1 is MDHEN, CDR2 SYDVKM. The CDR3 runs 14 residues. For the CDR3, the DNA is TGTGCCAGCCTAACCGGGGCGGCCCGCTATGGCTACACCTTC. This translates into CASLTGAARYGYTF.

The chain uses TRBV6-1 and TRBJ2-7, with TRBD2 identical over 10 bases. The CDR3 consists of 16 residues. V shed 0 bases, J shed 7 bases, and the junction held 9 bases outside the gene matches. From germline, CDR1 is MNHNS and CDR2 SASEGT. The CDR3 reads CASSEAILAGVEEQYF. Written as DNA, the CDR3 is TGTGCCAGCAGTGAAGCAATCCTAGCGGGAGTGGAAGAGCAGTACTTC.

The chain has TRBV10-1 and TRBJ2-7; perhaps TRBD1 as D (5 bases). Germline CDR1 is WNHNN and CDR2 is SYGVQD (reference sequence). The CDR3 has 13 amino acids. V lost 2 bases, J lost 3 bases, and 8 bases lay in between. The CDR3 coding sequence is TGCGCCAGCAGTGAGGGGGCAGACTACGAGCAGTACTTC. The encoded protein is CASSEGADYEQYF.

The chain joins TRBV6-1 to TRBJ1-6; D perhaps matches TRBD1 (6 bases). The CDR3 covers 15 residues. Trimming cost V 6 bases and J 2 bases, with 11 bases left between them. Germline values: CDR1 MNHNS, CDR2 SASEGT. CDR3 nucleotide sequence: TGTGCCAGCAGGAGACAGGCAGCCTATAATTCACCCCTCCACTTT. Its translation is CASRRQAAYNSPLHF.

The J gene is TRBJ2-3, the V gene TRBV4-1, with D perhaps matching TRBD1 or TRBD2 (5 bases each). The CDR3 loop spans 16 amino acids. Trimming took off 4 bases at V and 0 bases at J, with 14 bases between the two ends. The V gene's germline CDR1 is MGHRA and CDR2 YSYEKL. The CDR3 here is CASSPGAGLSTDTQYF. DNA for the CDR3: TGCGCCAGCAGCCCCGGGGCGGGCCTCAGCACAGATACGCAGTATTTT.

The chain combines TRBV19 with TRBJ2-1, with D perhaps given as TRBD1 or TRBD2 (6 bases each). The CDR3 totals 17 residues. V lost 7 bases and J 0 bases, leaving 19 bases between the germline ends. CDR1 is LNHDA, CDR2 SQIVND, per germline (reference sequence). The CDR3 loop is CASNTAGTPSSYNEQFF. In nucleotides, the CDR3 is TGTGCCAGTAACACCGCGGGGACACCAAGCTCCTACAATGAGCAGTTCTTC.

V usage is TRBV7-9 and J usage is TRBJ1-1; D gene unclear. V was clipped by 5 bases and J by 0 bases, with 7 bases between them. Germline CDR1 is SEHNR and CDR2 is FQNEAQ (reference sequence). The CDR3 runs to 13 residues. CDR3 in DNA: TGTGCCAGCAGCCCACCTCTGAACACTGAAGCTTTCTTT. Its protein is CASSPPLNTEAFF.

The chain employs TRBV11-2 and TRBJ2-2; TRBD2 matches 9 bases. CDR1 and CDR2 from the germline V gene are SGHAT and FQNNGV. CDR3 length: 17 amino acids. Losses at the gene ends were 1 base for V and 6 bases for J; bases not matched to a gene: 9. The CDR3: CASSLVFGGRAPGELFF. Written as DNA, the CDR3 is TGTGCCAGCAGCTTAGTTTTTGGCGGGAGGGCCCCCGGGGAGCTGTTTTTT.